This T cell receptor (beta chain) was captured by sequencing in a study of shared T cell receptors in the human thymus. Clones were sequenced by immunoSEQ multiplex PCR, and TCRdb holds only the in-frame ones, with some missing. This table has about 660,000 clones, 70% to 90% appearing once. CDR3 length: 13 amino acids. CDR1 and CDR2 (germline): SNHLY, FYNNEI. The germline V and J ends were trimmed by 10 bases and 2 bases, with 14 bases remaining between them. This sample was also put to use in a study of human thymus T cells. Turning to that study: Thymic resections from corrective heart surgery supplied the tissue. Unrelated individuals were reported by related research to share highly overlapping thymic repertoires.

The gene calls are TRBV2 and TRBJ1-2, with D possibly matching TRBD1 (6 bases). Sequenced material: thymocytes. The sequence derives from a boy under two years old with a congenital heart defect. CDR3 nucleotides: TGTGCCACAGGGGCGGGGGGGAACTATGGCTACACCTTC. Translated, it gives CATGAGGNYGYTF.